The clone carrying this TCR beta chain was counted only a few times. Its antigen is currently unknown. This specimen belongs to a study of T cell repertoires in cytomegalovirus infection. Findings and caveats of the study: Pooled public TCR beta family frequency picked out CMV carriers with the relevant HLA. CMV-specific TCR beta clonotypes restricted by HLA-C were the ones dominating the ex vivo response.

TCRdb processed the reads anew with MiXCR; each CDR3 protein has one entry. The sample lists 700,000 to 950,000 distinct CDR3 sequences; 30% to 35% were seen once. The germline V gene encodes CDR1 SNHLY and CDR2 FYNNEI. After removal of 3 bases from V and 3 bases from J, the junction contained 10 bases not matched to a gene. The CDR3 contains 17 residues. Sequences were derived from cultured CD8+ T cells from PBMCs, sampled from culture after CMV antigen stimulation. This chain links TRBV2 with TRBJ2-5; 10 nucleotides agree with TRBD2. The TCR originated in a human donor in good health (CMV status not recorded). Some clones in this sample may be carry-over from other donors' samples. CDR3 DNA: TGTGCCAGCAGTGATTTTGGCCTAGCGGGGGATGAAGAGACCCAGTACTTC. Amino acids: CASSDFGLAGDEETQYF. The full variable domain, its missing parts supplied by reference TRBV2 and TRBJ2-5, is EPEVTQTPSHQVTQMGQEVILRCVPISNHLYFYWYRQILGQKVEFLVSFYNNEISEKSEIFDDQFSVERPDGSNFTLKIRSTKLEDSAMYFCASSDFGLAGDEETQYFGPGTRLLVL.